These T cell receptor beta chains were read from a single sample in a study of T-cell memory formation after mild COVID-19. TCRdb re-derived calls from the 5' RACE reads in MiXCR, one entry per CDR3 protein. The sample has 450,000 or so distinct CDR3 sequences; nearly 25% are singletons. Sequencing input: PBMCs or a T cell subset sorted from them (not recorded which). Source of these receptors: an adult woman who had mild COVID-19 (a few samples of this study predate the infection). Cell type and time point are not known. The CDR3 runs from the conserved cysteine through the conserved F or W. The D gene is left open where the match is weak. Clone size is given for some rows only: seen once, a few or many times, or a class if the clone is expanded.

cdr3_aa,cdr3_nt,v_call,clone_size,d_call,j_call
CASSHQQAFGYGYTF,TGTGCCAGCAGCCACCAACAGGCCTTCGGCTATGGCTACACCTTC,TRBV7-2,NA,NA,TRBJ1-2
CASARGRGSAFF,TGTGCCAGCGCCCGGGGGCGAGGTTCAGCTTTCTTT,TRBV27,NA,NA,TRBJ1-1
CASSVDFWGRETHF,TGTGCCAGCAGCGTAGATTTTTGGGGGCGGGAGACACACTTC,TRBV9,few,NA,TRBJ2-7
CASSQGRTYEQYF,TGTGCCAGCAGCCAAGGGCGGACCTACGAGCAGTACTTC,TRBV3-1,few,NA,TRBJ2-7
CASSQERGRDYGYTF,TGCGCCAGCAGCCAAGAAAGGGGTAGGGACTATGGCTACACCTTC,TRBV4-3,few,NA,TRBJ1-2
CASSFQGLTYEQYF,TGTGCCAGCAGTTTTCAGGGGTTAACTTACGAGCAGTACTTC,TRBV27,once,NA,TRBJ2-7
CASSPHSQETQYF,TGTGCCAGCAGTCCTCACAGCCAAGAGACCCAGTACTTC,TRBV6-5,NA,NA,TRBJ2-5
CASTETGLHEEQYF,TGCGCCAGCACGGAAACGGGACTCCACGAGGAGCAGTACTTC,TRBV4-1,once,NA,TRBJ2-7
CASSAGLNTEAFF,TGCGCCAGCAGCGCAGGCCTGAACACTGAAGCTTTCTTT,TRBV5-1,few,NA,TRBJ1-1
CAWSVDRTPGANVLTF,TGTGCCTGGAGTGTAGACAGGACTCCTGGGGCCAACGTCCTGACTTTC,TRBV30,NA,NA,TRBJ2-6
CASSLPSGVTNEQFF,TGCGCCAGCAGCCTTCCCAGCGGGGTTACGAATGAGCAGTTCTTC,TRBV4-1,few,TRBD2,TRBJ2-1
CASSPSSSGSYEQYF,TGTGCCAGCAGTCCCTCGAGTAGCGGGAGCTACGAGCAGTACTTC,TRBV27,many,TRBD2,TRBJ2-7
CASSSRAQPQHF,TGTGCCAGCAGCTCCCGGGCACAGCCCCAGCATTTT,TRBV5-6,NA,NA,TRBJ1-5
CASSPIHNNNEQFF,TGCGCCAGCAGCCCGATCCACAACAACAATGAGCAGTTCTTC,TRBV5-1,few,NA,TRBJ2-1
CASSGSGGVLLIEQYF,TGTGCCAGCAGTGGTAGCGGGGGCGTTTTGTTGATCGAGCAGTACTTC,TRBV12-3/TRBV12-4,NA,TRBD2,TRBJ2-7
CSGRDNSYEQYF,TGCAGTGGAAGGGACAACTCCTACGAGCAGTACTTC,TRBV20-1,few,NA,TRBJ2-7
CASSLLAGDLQETQYF,TGCGCCAGCAGCTTGCTAGCGGGGGACCTCCAAGAGACCCAGTACTTC,TRBV5-1,NA,TRBD2,TRBJ2-5
CASSNRARNTEAFF,TGTGCCAGCAGTAACAGGGCGAGAAACACTGAAGCTTTCTTT,TRBV12-3/TRBV12-4,few,NA,TRBJ1-1
CASSLGRGDTQYF,TGTGCCAGCAGCCTCGGACGGGGAGATACGCAGTATTTT,TRBV7-9,many,NA,TRBJ2-3
CASSPPGQGHNEQFF,TGTGCCAGCAGCCCGCCGGGACAGGGTCACAATGAGCAGTTCTTC,TRBV9,few,TRBD1,TRBJ2-1
CASSSPGGRKGYTF,TGTGCCAGCAGTTCCCCAGGGGGCCGGAAAGGCTACACCTTC,TRBV27,NA,TRBD1,TRBJ1-2
CASSSLRRPTGLYF,TGTGCCAGCAGTTCCCTTCGAAGGCCCACGGGGCTATACTTC,TRBV7-9,NA,NA,TRBJ2-7
CASTKSILGEQYF,TGTGCCAGCACCAAATCCATCCTGGGGGAGCAGTACTTC,TRBV5-6,few,NA,TRBJ2-7
CASSVGGSTHTQYF,TGTGCCAGCAGCGTAGGGGGCTCCACCCATACGCAGTATTTT,TRBV9,NA,NA,TRBJ2-3
CASSVRFSGELFF,TGTGCCAGCAGCGTCCGATTTTCCGGGGAGCTGTTTTTT,TRBV9,NA,NA,TRBJ2-2
CASSLIAGLRETEAFF,TGTGCCAGCAGCTTAATCGCGGGCCTCCGGGAAACTGAAGCTTTCTTT,TRBV7-3,NA,NA,TRBJ1-1
CASSLGTSEYF,TGTGCCAGCAGTTTGGGGACTAGCGAGTATTTT,TRBV12-3/TRBV12-4,NA,TRBD2,TRBJ2-3
CSVEDLWGVYNEQFF,TGCAGCGTTGAAGATCTTTGGGGGGTTTACAATGAGCAGTTCTTC,TRBV29-1,NA,NA,TRBJ2-1
CASSLTSDQFEFF,TGTGCCAGCAGTTTAACATCGGACCAATTCGAGTTCTTC,TRBV6-5,few,NA,TRBJ2-1
CASAGGGQPQHF,TGTGCCAGCGCCGGGGGGGGTCAGCCCCAGCATTTT,TRBV27,few,NA,TRBJ1-5
CASTGLAQTYEQYF,TGTGCCAGCACCGGACTAGCGCAGACCTACGAGCAGTACTTC,TRBV6-6,few,TRBD2,TRBJ2-7
CASSSGRGRAYEQYF,TGCGCCAGCAGCTCAGGACGGGGGCGAGCCTACGAGCAGTACTTC,TRBV5-1,NA,NA,TRBJ2-7
CASSMSLGAGQPQHF,TGTGCCAGCAGTATGTCTTTGGGGGCCGGGCAGCCCCAGCATTTT,TRBV27,NA,NA,TRBJ1-5
CSAGEGSKNIQYF,TGCAGTGCCGGGGAGGGATCCAAAAACATTCAGTACTTC,TRBV20-1,NA,TRBD2,TRBJ2-4
CAIRPGQSQETQYF,TGTGCCATCAGGCCGGGACAGAGCCAAGAGACCCAGTACTTC,TRBV10-3,NA,TRBD1,TRBJ2-5
CASQGGSSYNEQFF,TGTGCCAGCCAAGGGGGGAGCTCCTACAATGAGCAGTTCTTC,TRBV6-1,few,NA,TRBJ2-1
CASREGSSMNTEAFF,TGTGCCAGCAGGGAAGGGAGTTCCATGAACACTGAAGCTTTCTTT,TRBV6-5,few,NA,TRBJ1-1